One TCR beta chain is described in this entry. The data belong to a study of blood T cell repertoires in COVID-19. Study details: Material from acute and convalescent COVID-19 was sourced from the United States, Italy and Spain. The analysed material was cDNA or gDNA that came from T cells, B-cell-depleted T cells, or PBMCs.

Original analysis: The authors estimated nucleated cell counts from reference gene primer amplification. Some clones are missing from TCRdb's copy, which holds only in-frame ones; the method was immunoSEQ multiplex PCR. For V, J and clone size, that table is used; D and trimming come from the DNA. The sample includes about 240,000 clones, about 80% of them seen just once. Germline V gene lookup returns CDR1 MDHEN and CDR2 SYDVKM. With V trimmed by 2 bases and J by 6 bases, 10 bases remained unmatched. This CDR3 contains 17 residues. Material for sequencing was peripheral blood. The chain has TRBV28 and TRBJ2-4, with 10 bases aligning to TRBD2. The TCR comes from a woman older than 75 with acute or convalescent COVID-19. CDR3 residues: CASSLRLAGDLGNIQYF. The CDR3 bases are TGTGCCAGCAGTTTAAGACTAGCGGGTGATTTGGGAAACATTCAGTACTTC. Full variable domain (remainder filled in from reference TRBV28 and TRBJ2-4): DVKVTQSSRYLVKRTGEKVFLECVQDMDHENMFWYRQDPGLGLRLIYFSYDVKMKEKGDIPEGYSVSREKKERFSLILESASTNQTSMYLCASSLRLAGDLGNIQYFGAGTRLSVL.